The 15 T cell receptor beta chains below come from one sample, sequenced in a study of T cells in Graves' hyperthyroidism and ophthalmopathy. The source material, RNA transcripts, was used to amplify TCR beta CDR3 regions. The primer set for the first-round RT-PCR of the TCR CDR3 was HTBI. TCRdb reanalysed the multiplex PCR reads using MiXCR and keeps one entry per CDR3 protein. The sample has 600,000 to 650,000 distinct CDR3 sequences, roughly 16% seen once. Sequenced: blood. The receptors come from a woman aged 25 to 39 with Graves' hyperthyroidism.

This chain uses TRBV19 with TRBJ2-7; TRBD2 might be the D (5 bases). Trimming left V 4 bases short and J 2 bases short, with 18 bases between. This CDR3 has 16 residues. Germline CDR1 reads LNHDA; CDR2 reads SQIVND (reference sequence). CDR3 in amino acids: CASSRTGTTSTYEQYF. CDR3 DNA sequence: TGTGCCAGTAGTAGAACGGGAACAACCAGTACCTACGAGCAGTACTTC.

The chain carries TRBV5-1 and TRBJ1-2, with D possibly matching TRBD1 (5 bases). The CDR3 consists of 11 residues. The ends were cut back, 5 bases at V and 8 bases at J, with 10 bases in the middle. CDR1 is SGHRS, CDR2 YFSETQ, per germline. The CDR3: CASRAQGGYTF. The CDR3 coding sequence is TGCGCCAGCAGGGCCCAGGGCGGCTACACCTTC.

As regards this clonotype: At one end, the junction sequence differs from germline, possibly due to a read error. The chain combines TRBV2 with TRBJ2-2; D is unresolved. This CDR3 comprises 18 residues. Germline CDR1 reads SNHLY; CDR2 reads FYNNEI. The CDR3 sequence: CASSEPPMGYQLPGQLFF. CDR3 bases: TGTGCCAGCAGTGAGCCCCCCATGGGCTACCAGCTACCCGGGCAGCTGTTTTTT.

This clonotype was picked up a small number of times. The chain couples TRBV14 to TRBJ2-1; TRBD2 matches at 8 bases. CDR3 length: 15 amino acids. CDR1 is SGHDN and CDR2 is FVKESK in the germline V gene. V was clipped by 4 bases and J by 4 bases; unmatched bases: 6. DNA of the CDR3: TGTGCCAGCAGCCTCCAAGCGGGAGCTTACAATGAGCAGTTCTTC. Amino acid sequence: CASSLQAGAYNEQFF.

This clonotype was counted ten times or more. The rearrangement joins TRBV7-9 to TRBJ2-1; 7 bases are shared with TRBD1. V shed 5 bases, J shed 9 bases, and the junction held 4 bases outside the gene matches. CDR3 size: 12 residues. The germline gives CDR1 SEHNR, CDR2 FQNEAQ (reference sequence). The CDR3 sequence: CASSPGGREQFF. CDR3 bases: TGTGCCAGCAGCCCAGGGGGACGTGAGCAGTTCTTC.

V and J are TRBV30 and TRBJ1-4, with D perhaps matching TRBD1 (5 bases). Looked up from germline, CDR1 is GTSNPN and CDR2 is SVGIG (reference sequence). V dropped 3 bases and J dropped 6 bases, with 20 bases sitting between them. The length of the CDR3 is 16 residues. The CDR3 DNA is TGTGCCTGGAGCATATGGGACGCTGGATATGATGAAAAACTGTTTTTT. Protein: CAWSIWDAGYDEKLFF.

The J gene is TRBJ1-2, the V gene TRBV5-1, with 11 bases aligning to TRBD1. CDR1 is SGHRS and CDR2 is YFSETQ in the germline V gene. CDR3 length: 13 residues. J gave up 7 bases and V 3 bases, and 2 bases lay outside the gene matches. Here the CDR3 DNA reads TGCGCCAGCAGCTATGGACAGGGGGCTGGCTACACCTTC. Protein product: CASSYGQGAGYTF.

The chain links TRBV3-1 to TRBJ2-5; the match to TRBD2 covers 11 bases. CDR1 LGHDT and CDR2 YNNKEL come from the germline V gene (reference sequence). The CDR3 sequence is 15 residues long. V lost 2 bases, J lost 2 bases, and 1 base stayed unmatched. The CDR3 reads CASSQRTSGQETQYF. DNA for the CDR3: TGTGCCAGCAGCCAACGGACTAGCGGGCAAGAGACCCAGTACTTC.

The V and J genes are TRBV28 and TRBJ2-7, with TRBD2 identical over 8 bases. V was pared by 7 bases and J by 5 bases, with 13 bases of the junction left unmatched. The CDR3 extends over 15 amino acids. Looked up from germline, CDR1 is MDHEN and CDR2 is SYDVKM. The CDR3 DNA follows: TGTGCCAGCACCGATCGACAAGCGGGGGCCCACGAGCAGTACTTC. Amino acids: CASTDRQAGAHEQYF. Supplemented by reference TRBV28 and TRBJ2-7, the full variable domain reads DVKVTQSSRYLVKRTGEKVFLECVQDMDHENMFWYRQDPGLGLRLIYFSYDVKMKEKGDIPEGYSVSREKKERFSLILESASTNQTSMYLCASTDRQAGAHEQYFGPGTRLTVT.

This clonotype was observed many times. The CDR3 loop reads CASSPTSPTYNEQFF. CDR3 coding DNA: TGTGCCAGCAGTCCGACTAGTCCTACCTACAATGAGCAGTTCTTC. The chain is built from TRBV28 and TRBJ2-1; the D gene is possibly TRBD2 (6 bases). This CDR3 has 15 residues. Between the trimmed V and J ends, which lost 5 bases and 2 bases, there was a span of 13 bases. Germline V gives CDR1 MDHEN, CDR2 SYDVKM.

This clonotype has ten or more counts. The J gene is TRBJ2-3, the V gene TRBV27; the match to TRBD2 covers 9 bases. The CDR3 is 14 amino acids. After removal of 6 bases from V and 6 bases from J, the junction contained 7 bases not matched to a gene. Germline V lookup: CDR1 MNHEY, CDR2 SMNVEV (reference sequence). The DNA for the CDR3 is TGTGCCAGCAGCCGACTAGCGGCTCAGGATACGCAGTATTTT. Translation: CASSRLAAQDTQYF.

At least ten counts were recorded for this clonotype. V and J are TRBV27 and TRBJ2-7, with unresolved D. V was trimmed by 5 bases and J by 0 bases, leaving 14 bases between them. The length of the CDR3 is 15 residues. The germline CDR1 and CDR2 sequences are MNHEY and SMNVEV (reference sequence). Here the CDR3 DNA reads TGTGCCAGCAGTCCGCATGGGCAGGACTCCTACGAGCAGTACTTC. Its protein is CASSPHGQDSYEQYF.

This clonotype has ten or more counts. The DNA of the CDR3 is TGTGCCAGCAGTCTCGACGGCAGGTCATCCGAGCAGTACTTC. Residues: CASSLDGRSSEQYF. This chain joins TRBV6-1 and TRBJ2-7; D remains ambiguous. Trimming cost V 5 bases and J 6 bases, with 17 bases left between them. The CDR3 spans 14 residues. CDR1 is MNHNS and CDR2 is SASEGT in the germline V gene.

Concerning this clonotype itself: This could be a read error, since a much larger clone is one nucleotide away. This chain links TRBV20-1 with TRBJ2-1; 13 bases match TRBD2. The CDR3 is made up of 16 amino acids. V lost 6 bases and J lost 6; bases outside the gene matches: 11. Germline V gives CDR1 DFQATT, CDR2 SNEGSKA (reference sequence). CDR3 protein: CSALSGLAGVCNEQFF. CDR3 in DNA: TGCAGTGCCCTCTCTGGACTAGCGGGAGTCTGCAATGAGCAGTTCTTC.

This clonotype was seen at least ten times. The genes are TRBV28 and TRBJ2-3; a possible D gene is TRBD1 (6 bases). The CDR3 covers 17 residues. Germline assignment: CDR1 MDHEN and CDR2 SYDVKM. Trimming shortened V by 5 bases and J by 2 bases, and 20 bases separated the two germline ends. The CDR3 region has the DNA TGTGCCAGCAGTCATTGGGGATACAGGGTAGACACAGATACGCAGTATTTT. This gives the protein CASSHWGYRVDTDTQYF.